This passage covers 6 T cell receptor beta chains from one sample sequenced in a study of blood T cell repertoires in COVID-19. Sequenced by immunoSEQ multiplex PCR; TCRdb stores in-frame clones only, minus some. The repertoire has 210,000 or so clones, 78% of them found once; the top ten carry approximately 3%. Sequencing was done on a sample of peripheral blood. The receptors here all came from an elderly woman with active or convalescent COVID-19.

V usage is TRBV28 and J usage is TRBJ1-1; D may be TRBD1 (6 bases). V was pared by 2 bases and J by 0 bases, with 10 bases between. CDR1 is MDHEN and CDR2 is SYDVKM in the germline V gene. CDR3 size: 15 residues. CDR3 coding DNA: TGTGCCAGCAGTTTAAGGGGACACATGAACACTGAAGCTTTCTTT. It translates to CASSLRGHMNTEAFF.

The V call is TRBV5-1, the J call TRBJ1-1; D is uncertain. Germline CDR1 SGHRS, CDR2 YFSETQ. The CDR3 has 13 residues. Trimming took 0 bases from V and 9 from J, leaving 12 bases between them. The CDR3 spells CASSLGPDNQAFF. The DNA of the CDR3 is TGCGCCAGCAGCTTGGGTCCCGACAACCAAGCTTTCTTT.

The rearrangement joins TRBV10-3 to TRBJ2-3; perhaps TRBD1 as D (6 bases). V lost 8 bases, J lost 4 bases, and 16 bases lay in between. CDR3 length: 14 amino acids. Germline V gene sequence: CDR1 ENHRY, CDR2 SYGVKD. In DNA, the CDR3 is TGTGCCATCGGAAAGCAGGGGCGGGCAGATACGCAGTATTTT. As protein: CAIGKQGRADTQYF.

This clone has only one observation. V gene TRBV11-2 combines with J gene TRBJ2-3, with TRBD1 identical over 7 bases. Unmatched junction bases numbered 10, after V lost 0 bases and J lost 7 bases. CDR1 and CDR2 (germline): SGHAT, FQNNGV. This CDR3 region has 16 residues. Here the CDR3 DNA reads TGTGCCAGCAGCTTAGATTTTTCGGGACAGTATCATACGCAGTATTTT. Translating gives CASSLDFSGQYHTQYF.

CDR3 region: CASREFVLDNQPQHF. The CDR3 nucleotides read TGTGCCAGCAGGGAGTTCGTCCTAGACAATCAGCCCCAGCATTTT. The J gene is TRBJ1-5, the V gene TRBV6-5; no reliable D call. This CDR3 region has 15 residues. Trimming took off 6 bases at V and 3 bases at J, with 15 bases between the two ends. Per germline, CDR1 MNHEY and CDR2 SVGAGI.

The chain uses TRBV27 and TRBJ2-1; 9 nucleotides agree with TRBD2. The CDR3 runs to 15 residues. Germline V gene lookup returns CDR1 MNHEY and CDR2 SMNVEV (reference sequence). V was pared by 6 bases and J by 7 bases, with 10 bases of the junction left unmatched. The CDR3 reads CASSPSGGPRNEQFF. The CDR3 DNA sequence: TGTGCCAGCAGCCCCAGCGGGGGGCCAAGGAATGAGCAGTTCTTC.